The next 24 T cell receptor beta chains were all read from a single sample in a study of T-cell reconstitution after alpha-beta-depleted transplantation in children. Unique molecular identifiers were incorporated during preparation of the TCRbeta library. TCRdb reanalysed the PCR reads using MiXCR and keeps one entry per CDR3 protein. The data hold some 26,000 distinct CDR3 sequences, with roughly a sixth observed a single time. The sequenced sample was PBMCs, mostly from graft donor cells, obtained 60 days after TCRalphabeta/CD19-depleted stem cell transplant. The receptors were gathered from a male patient under 10 years old who had a stem cell transplant for acute lymphoblastic leukemia, so the T cells may come from the graft donor.

This clonotype was seen more than once but under ten times. This chain joins TRBV20-1 and TRBJ2-1; D is possibly TRBD1 or TRBD2 (5 bases each). CDR3 size: 11 residues. The V gene's germline CDR1 is DFQATT and CDR2 SNEGSKA (reference sequence). CDR3: CSQRGVNEQFF. DNA for the CDR3: TGCAGCCAACGAGGGGTCAATGAGCAGTTCTTC.

This clonotype was observed a few times. The chain uses TRBV10-3 and TRBJ2-1; TRBD2 aligns across 14 bases. The CDR3 has 17 residues. The trim removed 3 bases at V and 1 base at J, leaving 2 bases unmatched. The germline gives CDR1 ENHRY, CDR2 SYGVKD. The CDR3 sequence is CAISDGTSGSSYNEQFF. CDR3 nucleotide sequence: TGTGCCATCAGTGACGGGACTAGCGGGAGTTCCTACAATGAGCAGTTCTTC.

This clonotype was seen more than once but under ten times. The chain uses TRBV20-1 and TRBJ2-7; 9 bases agree with TRBD2. The CDR3 has 14 amino acids. V gave up 4 bases and J gave up 7 bases; unmatched junction bases: 11. Germline V gene lookup returns CDR1 DFQATT and CDR2 SNEGSKA (reference sequence). This CDR3 is CSATPIAGAWEQYF. The CDR3 coding sequence is TGCAGTGCTACCCCAATAGCGGGAGCCTGGGAGCAGTACTTC.

The chain combines TRBV7-6 with TRBJ2-5, with 8 nucleotides matching TRBD1. Per germline, CDR1 SGHVS and CDR2 FNYEAQ. This CDR3 has 15 amino acids. J gave up 7 bases and V 3 bases, and 10 bases lay outside the gene matches. For the CDR3, the DNA is TGTGCCAGCAGCTTCTACCCGACACAGGGGGGGACCCAGTACTTC. It specifies CASSFYPTQGGTQYF. Full variable domain (remainder filled in from reference TRBV7-6 and TRBJ2-5): GAGVSQSPRYKVTKRGQDVALRCDPISGHVSLYWYRQALGQGPEFLTYFNYEAQQDKSGLPNDRFSAERPEGSISTLTIQRTEQRDSAMYRCASSFYPTQGGTQYFGPGTRLLVL.

This clonotype was counted only a few times. The chain recombines TRBV2 with TRBJ2-7; D may be TRBD2 (5 bases). Germline lookup yields CDR1 SNHLY and CDR2 FYNNEI. V shed 8 bases and J shed 7 bases, with 21 bases lying between them. The CDR3 contains 14 residues. This CDR3 is CASVKRTALSEQYF. In nucleotides, the CDR3 is TGTGCCAGCGTAAAACGGACTGCACTTTCGGAGCAGTACTTC.

There are a few counts of this clonotype. The chain carries TRBV29-1 and TRBJ1-2, with TRBD1 as a possible D gene (6 bases). The germline CDR1 and CDR2 sequences are SQVTM and ANQGSEA. Trimming removed 8 bases at V and 0 bases at J, with 13 bases between. CDR3 length: 13 residues. The CDR3 is CSIWGAANYGYTF. The CDR3 region has the DNA TGCAGCATATGGGGGGCAGCTAACTATGGCTACACCTTC. The whole variable domain, remainder taken from reference TRBV29-1 and TRBJ1-2, is SAVISQKPSRDICQRGTSLTIQCQVDSQVTMMFWYRQQPGQSLTLIATANQGSEATYESGFVIDKFPISRPNLTFSTLTVSNMSPEDSSIYLCSIWGAANYGYTFGSGTRLTVV.

This clonotype has only a few counts. The chain carries TRBV7-2 and TRBJ2-4; 8 bases are a match to TRBD2. V shed 5 bases and J 8 bases; nucleotides not matched to a gene: 14. Germline CDR1 reads SGHTA; CDR2 reads FQGNSA. The CDR3 runs to 16 residues. CDR3 bases: TGTGCCAGCAGCGGCGGAGCGGGGGAGGTCGGTTACATTCAGTACTTC. Encoded protein: CASSGGAGEVGYIQYF.

This clonotype was detected a few times. The rearrangement uses TRBV7-2 and TRBJ2-1, with 9 bases fitting TRBD2. The V segment lost 3 bases and the J segment 8 bases; nucleotides outside the gene matches: 8. CDR1 is SGHTA and CDR2 is FQGNSA in the germline V gene. The CDR3 contains 15 residues. CDR3 bases: TGTGCCAGCAGCTTTCTGGCGGGGGGGCCACATGAGCAGTTCTTC. It encodes CASSFLAGGPHEQFF.

The genes are TRBV12-3 or TRBV12-4 and TRBJ2-1, with D perhaps assigned TRBD1 or TRBD2 (5 bases each). This CDR3 comprises 15 residues. V dropped 3 bases and J dropped 0 bases, with 9 bases sitting between them. CDR3 residues: CASSFEGPSYNEQFF. CDR3 nucleotide sequence: TGTGCCAGCAGTTTCGAGGGGCCCTCCTACAATGAGCAGTTCTTC.

In its sample, this clonotype was seen a few times. The chain links TRBV20-1 to TRBJ2-5; no clear D. Trimming removed 3 bases from V and 5 bases from J, with 16 bases in between. Germline loops: CDR1 DFQATT, CDR2 SNEGSKA (reference sequence). The CDR3 length is 14 residues. Here the CDR3 reads CSASIISFMETQYF. The DNA for the CDR3 is TGCAGTGCTAGTATTATTTCGTTTATGGAGACCCAGTACTTC.

The CDR3 DNA sequence: TGTGCCATCAAAAACACCGGGGAGCTGTTTTTT. This encodes CAIKNTGELFF. This chain joins TRBV15 and TRBJ2-2, with D uncertain. In germline, CDR1 is LNHNV, CDR2 YYDKDF (reference sequence). The V end lost 10 bases, the J end lost 2 bases, and 5 bases lay between the germline ends. The CDR3 runs to 11 residues.

This clonotype was seen a handful of times. J is TRBJ2-7 and V is TRBV5-4; D assignment may be TRBD1 or TRBD2 (6 bases each). V lost 2 bases, J lost 3 bases, and 15 bases lay in between. The CDR3 extends over 15 amino acids. CDR1 is SGHNT, CDR2 YYREEE, per germline (reference sequence). Here the CDR3 DNA reads TGTGCCAGCAGCTTTACGACAGGAGGGAACTACGAGCAGTACTTC. Its translation: CASSFTTGGNYEQYF.

V is TRBV6-1 and J is TRBJ2-4; a weak D match, TRBD1 (6 bases). Germline V lookup: CDR1 MNHNS, CDR2 SASEGT. The CDR3 spans 14 residues. The V end lost 6 bases, the J end lost 2 bases, and 11 bases lay between the germline ends. Here the CDR3 DNA reads TGTGCCAGCAGAAACACAGGGCCCAAAAACATTCAGTACTTC. Translated, it gives CASRNTGPKNIQYF.

The genes are TRBV4-3 and TRBJ1-2, with unresolved D. The CDR3 spans 15 residues. Germline-derived CDR1 and CDR2 are LGHNA and YSLEER. Deletions cut 4 bases from V and 5 bases from J, with 17 bases between. The CDR3 spells CASSPGMGAGYGYTF. Here the CDR3 DNA reads TGCGCCAGCAGCCCCGGGATGGGAGCTGGGTATGGCTACACCTTC.

This chain joins TRBV9 and TRBJ2-7, with 8 bases fitting TRBD2. With 4 bases clipped from V and 0 bases from J, the junction kept 3 bases outside the gene matches. This CDR3 comprises 14 residues. CDR1 SGDLS and CDR2 YYNGEE come from the germline V gene. As DNA, the CDR3 is TGTGCCAGCAGCCCCCGGGGGGGCTCCTACGAGCAGTACTTC. This codes for CASSPRGGSYEQYF.

In this sample, this clonotype turned up many times. The rearrangement links TRBV7-9 to TRBJ2-1; 7 positions agree with TRBD2. Looked up from germline, CDR1 is SEHNR and CDR2 is FQNEAQ (reference sequence). V lost 4 bases, J lost 8 bases, and 23 bases stayed unmatched. The CDR3 is 19 amino acids. The CDR3 bases are TGTGCCAGCAGCTATAACCCCAACCTTGCGGGGGAAGCTCCGCATGAGCAGTTCTTC. Its protein product is CASSYNPNLAGEAPHEQFF.

This chain connects TRBV7-3 to TRBJ2-1; no clear D gene. Trimming removed 4 bases at V and 8 bases at J, with 21 bases between. Germline-derived CDR1 and CDR2 are SGHTA and FQGTGA. The CDR3 totals 16 residues. The CDR3 spells CASSSNTGRFLDEQFF. CDR3 nucleotides: TGTGCCAGCAGCTCGAACACCGGACGGTTCTTAGATGAGCAGTTCTTC.

This clonotype appeared many times. V usage is TRBV5-1 and J usage is TRBJ2-5; D gene ambiguous. This CDR3 has 13 residues. Germline V CDR1 and CDR2: SGHRS, YFSETQ. V was clipped by 1 base and J by 2 bases, with 6 bases between them. CDR3 sequence (DNA): TGCGCCAGCAGCTTGTACGGGCAAGAGACCCAGTACTTC. Protein: CASSLYGQETQYF.

This clonotype was seen many times. V and J are TRBV7-2 and TRBJ2-2, with TRBD1 as a possible D gene (5 bases). The germline CDR1 and CDR2 sequences are SGHTA and FQGNSA. With 8 bases removed from V and 4 bases from J, the gap between germline ends came to 23 bases. This CDR3 contains 17 residues. The CDR3, as DNA: TGTGCCAGCGGACACGATTCTTCGGGTGTTGGCACCGGGGAGCTGTTTTTT. The encoded protein is CASGHDSSGVGTGELFF.

Only a few counts were recorded for this clonotype. The V call is TRBV7-9, the J call TRBJ2-3, with 10 bases matching TRBD2. Germline CDR1 SEHNR, CDR2 FQNEAQ (reference sequence). This CDR3 contains 16 residues. After removal of 4 bases from V and 4 bases from J, the junction contained 8 bases not matched to a gene. In nucleotides, the CDR3 is TGTGCCAGCAGCTCTAGCGGGGGACGAGACCCAGATACGCAGTATTTT. Translated: CASSSSGGRDPDTQYF.

This clonotype was recorded many times. This sequence joins TRBV7-2 and TRBJ2-6, with 8 bases that match TRBD1. The CDR3 contains 17 residues. Germline-derived CDR1 and CDR2 are SGHTA and FQGNSA. V dropped 0 bases and J dropped 2; count of bases not matched to a gene: 3. CDR3 DNA sequence: TGTGCCAGCAGCTTAGCACAGGGGGGAGCTGGGGCCAACGTCCTGACTTTC. Encoded protein: CASSLAQGGAGANVLTF. Combining the CDR3 with reference TRBV7-2 and TRBJ2-6 gives the whole variable domain GAGVSQSPSNKVTEKGKDVELRCDPISGHTALYWYRQSLGQGLEFLIYFQGNSAPDKSGLPSDRFSAERTGGSVSTLTIQRTQQEDSAVYLCASSLAQGGAGANVLTFGAGSRLTVL.

This clonotype occurred a few times. This chain connects TRBV20-1 to TRBJ2-1, with D perhaps TRBD1 (5 bases). Between the trimmed V and J ends, which lost 3 bases and 2 bases, there was a span of 14 bases. This CDR3 is 15 amino acids long. Germline lookup yields CDR1 DFQATT and CDR2 SNEGSKA (reference sequence). CDR3 residues: CSARGLGVPYNEQFF. Here the CDR3 DNA reads TGCAGTGCTAGGGGGCTAGGAGTCCCCTACAATGAGCAGTTCTTC.

J is TRBJ1-1 and V is TRBV28; tentative D call: TRBD1 (6 bases). The CDR3 loop spans 14 amino acids. Trimming stripped 5 bases from V and 5 bases from J, with 15 bases between. Germline V gene data show CDR1 as MDHEN and CDR2 as SYDVKM. CDR3 in amino acids: CASSLRDIRTEAFF. CDR3 sequence (DNA): TGTGCCAGCAGTCTCCGGGACATAAGGACTGAAGCTTTCTTT.

This chain links TRBV29-1 with TRBJ2-5; TRBD2 agrees at 9 bases. V trimming: 4 bases; J trimming: 5 bases; junction bases outside the gene matches: 17. The CDR3 runs to 17 residues. CDR1 SQVTM and CDR2 ANQGSEA come from the germline V gene. The CDR3: CSVVPNVNAGGRETQYF. The CDR3 DNA is TGCAGCGTTGTTCCAAACGTCAATGCGGGAGGGAGGGAGACCCAGTACTTC.